This note documents a single T cell receptor (beta chain) sequence. The data were obtained in a study of blood T cells in healthy people across ages. Study information: About one barcoded beta molecule per two T cells was captured by template switching.

Combining a sample-barcoded 5' primer with a J-beta primer mix, a second PCR ran for roughly 7 to 12 cycles. TCRdb fed the 5' RACE reads into MiXCR, producing one record per CDR3 protein. The data contain 800,000 or so distinct CDR3 sequences, roughly 60% of them singletons. The germline gives CDR1 MNHEY, CDR2 SMNVEV (reference sequence). The CDR3 has 13 amino acids. The V end was cut by 3 bases, the J end by 4 bases, with 8 bases between. The clonotype originates from a man aged 25 to 40 in good health. Sample: blood. V and J are TRBV27 and TRBJ2-3; D gene unclear. This CDR3 reads CASSLSTPDTQYF. DNA for the CDR3: TGTGCCAGCAGTTTGAGTACCCCAGATACGCAGTATTTT.